This T cell receptor (beta chain) was profiled in a study of CD8 T cells in Susac syndrome. RNA was extracted with the RNeasy kit, and a quantity of 0.5 to 1 ug was reverse transcribed using random hexamers. Using its own MiXCR run on the immunoSEQ multiplex PCR reads, TCRdb lists one record per CDR3 protein. The sample comprises some 190,000 distinct CDR3 sequences, about 94% of which are singletons, and around 0.15% rests with the top ten. The V end lost 5 bases, the J end lost 2 bases, and 18 bases lay between the germline ends. The CDR3 covers 16 residues. Per the germline V gene, CDR1 is MNHEY and CDR2 is SVGEGT.

Sequenced sample: CD4+ T cells from PBMCs. This TCR came from a human donor with Susac syndrome. This chain uses TRBV6-2 or TRBV6-3 with TRBJ2-5; the D gene is possibly TRBD2 (5 bases). CDR3 nucleotide sequence: TGTGCCAGCAGTCGGGGAACCGTGCTCCGGCAAGAGACCCAGTACTTC. Encoded protein: CASSRGTVLRQETQYF.